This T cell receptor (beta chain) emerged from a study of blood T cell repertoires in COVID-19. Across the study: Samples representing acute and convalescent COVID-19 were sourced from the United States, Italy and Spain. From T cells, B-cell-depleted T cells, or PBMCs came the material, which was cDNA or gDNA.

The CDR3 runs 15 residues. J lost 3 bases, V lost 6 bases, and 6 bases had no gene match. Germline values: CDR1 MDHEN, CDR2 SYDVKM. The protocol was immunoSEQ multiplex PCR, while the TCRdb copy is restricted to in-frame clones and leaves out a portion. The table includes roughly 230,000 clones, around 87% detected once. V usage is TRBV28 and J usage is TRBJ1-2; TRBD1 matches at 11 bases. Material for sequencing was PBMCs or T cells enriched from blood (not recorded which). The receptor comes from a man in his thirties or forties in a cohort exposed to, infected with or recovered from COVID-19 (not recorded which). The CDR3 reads CASRRGQGAYYGYTF. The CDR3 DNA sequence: TGTGCCAGCAGGCGCGGACAGGGGGCTTACTATGGCTACACCTTC.